This is a list of T cell receptor beta chains from one sample in a study of PD-1 blockade in classical Hodgkin lymphoma. Sequencing used immunoSEQ multiplex PCR; TCRdb keeps in-frame clones, though not all of them. The sample carries some 150,000 clones, around 73% recorded once. The sequencing here drew on peripheral blood mononuclear cells (PBMCs), taken before the second cycle of nivolumab. The receptors here all came from a human donor with classical Hodgkin lymphoma. Both conserved end residues are part of each CDR3. The D gene is left open where the match is weak.

d_call j_call v_call cdr3_nt cdr3_aa
NA TRBJ2-5 TRBV5-4 TGTGCCAGCAGCTTGGAAGATGGGGTAAGGGAGACCCAGTACTTC CASSLEDGVRETQYF
NA TRBJ1-5 TRBV28 TGTGCCAGCACTGTGCCAACTAGGGGTTATCAGCCCCAGCATTTT CASTVPTRGYQPQHF
TRBD1 TRBJ1-4 TRBV5-1 TGCGCCAGCAGCCCACAAGGACAGGGGGATGAAAAACTGTTTTTT CASSPQGQGDEKLFF
TRBD1 TRBJ1-4 TRBV19 TGTGCCAGTAGGGAAGCCGGGACAGGGTTTGAAAAACTGTTTTTT CASREAGTGFEKLFF
NA TRBJ2-5 TRBV4-1 TGCGCCAGCAGCCAAGCAGAGACCCAGTACTTC CASSQAETQYF
NA TRBJ1-5 TRBV19 TGTGCCAGTATTGGCAGGGCGAAGCCCCAGCATTTT CASIGRAKPQHF
NA TRBJ1-4 TRBV6-5 TGTGCCAGTCTAACGGGGGGGGCAGCTAATGAAAAACTGTTTTTT CASLTGGAANEKLFF
NA TRBJ1-2 TRBV21-1 TGTGCCAGCAGCAATGGGGGGGACAAGAACTATGGCTACACCTTC CASSNGGDKNYGYTF
NA TRBJ2-7 TRBV5-1 TGCGCCAGCAGCAGGGACAAGGGCTCCTACGAGCAGTACTTC CASSRDKGSYEQYF
NA TRBJ1-2 TRBV19 TGTGCCAGTAGTATGGTGCATGAGTCTTGGTACACCTTC CASSMVHESWYTF